Listed below are T cell receptor beta chains from one sample, sequenced in a study of blood T cell repertoires in COVID-19. TCRdb's table, derived via immunoSEQ multiplex PCR, lists solely in-frame clones and lacks some. Among 240,000 or so clones listed, roughly 88% were seen once. Sequencing was done on a sample of peripheral blood. The receptors shown here come from a woman aged 30 to 39 with acute or convalescent COVID-19. Both conserved end residues are part of each CDR3. D genes are given only for firm matches. Some rows have no size entry. The others give once, few or many, or a class for an expanded clone.

clone_size | j_call | d_call | v_call | cdr3_aa | cdr3_nt
NA | TRBJ2-3 | TRBD2 | TRBV11-2 | CASSLNGGRITDTQYF | TGTGCCAGCAGCTTAAACGGCGGGAGGATCACAGATACGCAGTATTTT
NA | TRBJ1-1 | TRBD1 | TRBV9 | CASSLTTGMNTEAFF | TGTGCCAGCAGCTTGACGACAGGGATGAACACTGAAGCTTTCTTT
NA | TRBJ1-2 | NA | TRBV7-9 | CASSPKGPNYGYTF | TGTGCCAGCAGCCCCAAGGGGCCTAACTATGGCTACACCTTC
NA | TRBJ1-6 | TRBD1 | TRBV27 | CASSLWVRQGPNSPLHF | TGTGCCAGCAGTTTATGGGTCCGACAGGGTCCTAATTCACCCCTCCACTTT
NA | TRBJ2-7 | TRBD1 | TRBV6-5 | CASSLQGKGDEQYF | TGTGCCAGCAGTTTACAGGGGAAAGGAGACGAGCAGTACTTC
NA | TRBJ1-2 | NA | TRBV28 | CASSPWGSRGYGYTF | TGTGCCAGCAGTCCTTGGGGGTCTCGGGGGTATGGCTACACCTTC
NA | TRBJ2-3 | TRBD2 | TRBV10-2 | CASVGWREGGTDTQYF | TGCGCCAGCGTCGGCTGGCGGGAGGGTGGAACAGATACGCAGTATTTT
once | TRBJ1-1 | NA | TRBV15 | CATSSLWQGNTEAFF | TGTGCCACCAGCAGCCTCTGGCAGGGCAACACTGAAGCTTTCTTT
NA | TRBJ2-1 | NA | TRBV9 | CASSEGGYNEQFF | TGTGCCAGCAGCGAGGGAGGCTACAATGAGCAGTTCTTC
NA | TRBJ1-4 | NA | TRBV29-1 | CSVTTKLYNEKLFF | TGCAGCGTTACCACCAAACTCTATAATGAAAAACTGTTTTTT
NA | TRBJ2-1 | TRBD2 | TRBV7-9 | CASSLDLAGVIYNEQFF | TGTGCCAGCAGCTTAGATTTAGCGGGAGTGATATACAATGAGCAGTTCTTC
NA | TRBJ1-2 | TRBD1 | TRBV27 | CASSGGQGTSPSTF | TGTGCCAGCAGTGGTGGACAGGGGACCTCACCGTCGACCTTC
once | TRBJ2-7 | NA | TRBV5-6 | CASSFILGYEQYF | TGTGCCAGCAGCTTTATACTAGGCTACGAGCAGTACTTC
NA | TRBJ1-6 | NA | TRBV21-1 | CASSKLGAFNSPLHF | TGTGCCAGCAGCAAACTGGGGGCGTTTAACTCACCCCTCCACTTT